The clone carrying this T cell receptor beta chain was picked up many times. The antigen is not known. The germline V gene has CDR1 SQVTM and CDR2 ANQGSEA. V gave up 4 bases and J gave up 5 bases; unmatched junction bases: 11. This CDR3 is 14 amino acids long. This sample was taken from a study of T-cell reconstitution after alpha-beta-depleted transplantation in children. Whole-study results and caveats: Expanded graft clones numbering several hundred reportedly gave rise to alpha-beta T cells about two months after transplant. Day-60 TCRbeta diversity that was high in some patients was derived from surviving recipient T cells and thymic progenitors. The main origin of T-cell counts and diversity one year after transplant was newly produced T cells.

Unique molecular identifiers tagged the TCRbeta library. TCRdb re-derived calls from the PCR reads in MiXCR, one entry per CDR3 protein. The sample lists some 200,000 distinct CDR3 sequences, under 13% seen once, with roughly 28% in the top ten. Sequencing was performed on PBMCs, taken before TCRalphabeta/CD19-depleted stem cell transplant. This TCR derives from a child under two years old with acute myeloid leukemia, due to receive a stem cell transplant. The rearrangement joins TRBV29-1 to TRBJ2-7, with 7 bases lining up with TRBD2. CDR3 coding DNA: TGCAGCGTTGGGCCCCTACTAGCGCCCCACGAGCAGTACTTC. The encoded protein is CSVGPLLAPHEQYF.